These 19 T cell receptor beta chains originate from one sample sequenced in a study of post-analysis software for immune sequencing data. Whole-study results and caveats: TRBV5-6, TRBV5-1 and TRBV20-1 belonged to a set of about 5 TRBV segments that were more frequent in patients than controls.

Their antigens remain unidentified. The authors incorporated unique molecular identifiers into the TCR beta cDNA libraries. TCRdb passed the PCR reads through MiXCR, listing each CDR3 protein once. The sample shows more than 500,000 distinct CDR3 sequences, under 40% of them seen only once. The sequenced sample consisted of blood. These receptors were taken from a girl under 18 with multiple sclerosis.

This CDR3 reads CASSRQGLAQETQYF. CDR3 coding DNA: TGTGCCAGCAGTCGACAGGGTCTAGCCCAAGAGACCCAGTACTTC. This chain links TRBV2 with TRBJ2-5; 7 bases line up with TRBD1. The CDR3 has 15 amino acids. CDR1 and CDR2 from the germline V gene are SNHLY and FYNNEI. V was clipped by 5 bases and J by 1 base; unmatched bases: 7.

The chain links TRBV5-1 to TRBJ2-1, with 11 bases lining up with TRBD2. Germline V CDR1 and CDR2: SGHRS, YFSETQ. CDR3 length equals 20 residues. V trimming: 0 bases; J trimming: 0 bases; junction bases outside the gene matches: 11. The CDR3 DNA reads TGCGCCAGCAGCTTGGCGTCTGGGCTAGCGGGGGGCCGCTCCTACAATGAGCAGTTCTTC. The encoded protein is CASSLASGLAGGRSYNEQFF. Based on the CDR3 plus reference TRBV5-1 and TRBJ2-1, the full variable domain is KAGVTQTPRYLIKTRGQQVTLSCSPISGHRSVSWYQQTPGQGLQFLFEYFSETQRNKGNFPGRFSGRQFSNSRSEMNVSTLELGDSALYLCASSLASGLAGGRSYNEQFFGPGTRLTVL.

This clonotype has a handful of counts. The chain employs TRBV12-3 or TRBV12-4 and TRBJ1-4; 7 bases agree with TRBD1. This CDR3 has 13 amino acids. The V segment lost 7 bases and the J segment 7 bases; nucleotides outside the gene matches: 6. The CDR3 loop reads CASTEQGFEKLFF. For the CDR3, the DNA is TGTGCCAGCACCGAACAGGGGTTTGAAAAACTGTTTTTT.

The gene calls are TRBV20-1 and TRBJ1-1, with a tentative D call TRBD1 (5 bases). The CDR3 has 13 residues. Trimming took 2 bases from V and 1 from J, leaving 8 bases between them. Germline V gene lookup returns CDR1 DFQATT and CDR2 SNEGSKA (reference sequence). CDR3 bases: TGCAGTGCTAGACGACAGAGGAACACTGAAGCTTTCTTT. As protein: CSARRQRNTEAFF.

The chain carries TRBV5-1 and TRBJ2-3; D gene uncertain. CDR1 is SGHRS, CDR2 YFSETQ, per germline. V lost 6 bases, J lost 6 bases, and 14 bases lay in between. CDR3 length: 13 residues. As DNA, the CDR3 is TGCGCCAGCACCGCGGTGGGTTGGGATACGCAGTATTTT. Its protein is CASTAVGWDTQYF.

This CDR3 reads CASSYETAQETQYF. CDR3 in DNA: TGTGCCAGCAGTTACGAGACAGCTCAAGAGACCCAGTACTTC. The chain employs TRBV6-5 and TRBJ2-5; D might be TRBD1 (5 bases). This CDR3 is 14 amino acids long. Germline assignment: CDR1 MNHEY and CDR2 SVGAGI. V was cut by 2 bases and J by 2 bases, with 9 bases left in between.

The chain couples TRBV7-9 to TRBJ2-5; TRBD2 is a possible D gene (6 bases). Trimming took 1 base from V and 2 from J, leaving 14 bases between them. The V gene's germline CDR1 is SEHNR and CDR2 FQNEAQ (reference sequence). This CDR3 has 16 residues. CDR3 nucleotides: TGTGCCAGCAGCTTAGGTGGAGGGGAGATACAAGAGACCCAGTACTTC. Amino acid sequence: CASSLGGGEIQETQYF. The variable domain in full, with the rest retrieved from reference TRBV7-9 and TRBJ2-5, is DTGVSQNPRHKITKRGQNVTFRCDPISEHNRLYWYRQTLGQGPEFLTYFQNEAQLEKSRLLSDRFSAERPKGSFSTLEIQRTEQGDSAMYLCASSLGGGEIQETQYFGPGTRLLVL.

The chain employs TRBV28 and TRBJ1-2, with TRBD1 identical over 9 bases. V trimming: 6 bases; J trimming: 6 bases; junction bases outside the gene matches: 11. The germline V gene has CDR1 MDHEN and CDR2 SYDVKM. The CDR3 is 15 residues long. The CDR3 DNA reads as TGTGCCAGCAGACGACCCGGGACAGGGAAGAATGGCTACACCTTC. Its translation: CASRRPGTGKNGYTF.

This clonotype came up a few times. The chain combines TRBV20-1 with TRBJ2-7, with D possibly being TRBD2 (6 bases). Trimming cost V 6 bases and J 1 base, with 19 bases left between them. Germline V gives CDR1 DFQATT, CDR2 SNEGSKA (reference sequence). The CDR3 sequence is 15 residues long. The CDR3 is CSASILGSNSYEQYF. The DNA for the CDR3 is TGCAGTGCGAGTATACTCGGGAGCAATTCCTACGAGCAGTACTTC.

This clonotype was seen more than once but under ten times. The CDR3 loop is CASSQPTGRGVTNEQFF. The CDR3 region has the DNA TGTGCCAGCAGCCAACCCACGGGGCGGGGGGTCACCAATGAGCAGTTCTTC. V gene TRBV3-1 combines with J gene TRBJ2-1, with TRBD2 matching 8 bases. CDR1 and CDR2 from the germline V gene are LGHDT and YNNKEL (reference sequence). Trimming cost V 2 bases and J 6 bases; bases outside gene matches: 12. This CDR3 region has 17 residues.

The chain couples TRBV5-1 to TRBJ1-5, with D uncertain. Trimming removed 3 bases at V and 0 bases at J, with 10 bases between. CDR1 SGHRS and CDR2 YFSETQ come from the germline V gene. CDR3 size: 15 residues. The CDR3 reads CASSSGPDSNQPQHF. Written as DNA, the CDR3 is TGCGCCAGCAGCTCTGGTCCCGATAGCAATCAGCCCCAGCATTTT.

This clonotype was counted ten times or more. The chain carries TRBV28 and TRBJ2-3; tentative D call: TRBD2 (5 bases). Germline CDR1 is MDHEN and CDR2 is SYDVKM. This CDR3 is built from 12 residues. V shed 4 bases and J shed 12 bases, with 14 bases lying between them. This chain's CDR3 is CASSSRLARQYF. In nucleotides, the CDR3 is TGTGCCAGCAGTTCGAGGCTAGCCCGCCAGTATTTT.

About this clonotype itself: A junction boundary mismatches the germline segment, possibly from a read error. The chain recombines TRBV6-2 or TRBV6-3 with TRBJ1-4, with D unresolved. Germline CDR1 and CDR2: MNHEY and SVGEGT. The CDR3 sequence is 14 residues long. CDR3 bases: TGTGCCAGCAGTTGGGTTTCGCCTAATGAAAAACGGTTTTTT. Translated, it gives CASSWVSPNEKRFF.

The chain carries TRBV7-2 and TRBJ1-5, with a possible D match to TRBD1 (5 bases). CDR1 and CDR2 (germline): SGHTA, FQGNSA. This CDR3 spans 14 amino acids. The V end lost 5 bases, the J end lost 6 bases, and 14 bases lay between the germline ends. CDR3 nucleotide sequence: TGTGCCAGCAGCCCGATGACGGGGACTCAGCCCCAGCATTTT. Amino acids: CASSPMTGTQPQHF. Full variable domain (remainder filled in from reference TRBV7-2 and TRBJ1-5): GAGVSQSPSNKVTEKGKDVELRCDPISGHTALYWYRQSLGQGLEFLIYFQGNSAPDKSGLPSDRFSAERTGGSVSTLTIQRTQQEDSAVYLCASSPMTGTQPQHFGDGTRLSIL.

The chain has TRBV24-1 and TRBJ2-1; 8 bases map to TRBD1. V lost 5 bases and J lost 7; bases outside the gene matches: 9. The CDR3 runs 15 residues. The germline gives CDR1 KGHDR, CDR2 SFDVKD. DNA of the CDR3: TGTGCCACCAGTGTTACAGGGGGTGGTTGTAATGAGCAGTTCTTC. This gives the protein CATSVTGGGCNEQFF.

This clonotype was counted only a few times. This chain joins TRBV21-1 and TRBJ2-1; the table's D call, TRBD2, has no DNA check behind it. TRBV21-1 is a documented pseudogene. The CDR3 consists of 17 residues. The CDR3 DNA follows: TGTGCCAGCAGCATTGGAGGTCGTGGATCCGGGAGGAATGAGCAGTTCTTC. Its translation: CASSIGGRGSGRNEQFF.

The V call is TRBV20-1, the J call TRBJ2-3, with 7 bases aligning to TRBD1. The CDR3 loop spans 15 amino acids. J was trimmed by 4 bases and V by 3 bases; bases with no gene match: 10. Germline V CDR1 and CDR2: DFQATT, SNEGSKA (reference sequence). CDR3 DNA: TGCAGTGCTAGGGTAACTACAGGGGATCCAGATACGCAGTATTTT. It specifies CSARVTTGDPDTQYF.

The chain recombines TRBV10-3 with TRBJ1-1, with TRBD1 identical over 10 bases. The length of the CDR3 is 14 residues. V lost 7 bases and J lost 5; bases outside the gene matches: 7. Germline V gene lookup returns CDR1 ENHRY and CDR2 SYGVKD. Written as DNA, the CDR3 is TGTGCCATCACCGCGGGACAGGGGAGTACTGAAGCTTTCTTT. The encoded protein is CAITAGQGSTEAFF.

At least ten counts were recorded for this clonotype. The CDR3: CASSDSTGGGTDTQYF. The CDR3 nucleotides read TGTGCCAGCAGTGACTCTACCGGGGGGGGCACAGATACGCAGTATTTT. This chain connects TRBV6-4 to TRBJ2-3; 8 nucleotides align to TRBD2. The germline V gene has CDR1 MRHNA and CDR2 SNTAGT. V lost 0 bases, J lost 1 base, and 3 bases stayed unmatched. The CDR3 contains 16 residues.